Below are 24 T cell receptor beta chains sequenced from a single sample in a study of blood T cells in healthy people across ages. Next came a second PCR, run for roughly 6 to 11 cycles, which used a sample-barcoded 5' primer along with a J-beta primer mix. TCRdb re-analysed the 5' RACE reads in MiXCR, keeping a single row per CDR3 protein. The sample yields roughly 1,000,000 distinct CDR3 sequences, 25% seen once. The same specimen was also included in a second study, on T cells of mothers and their children.

The sample taken for sequencing was blood. All receptors derive from a girl aged 2 to 9 in good health.

The gene calls are TRBV18 and TRBJ1-5; 9 nucleotides agree with TRBD1. CDR3 length: 16 amino acids. CDR1 KGHSH and CDR2 LQKENI come from the germline V gene. The V segment lost 4 bases and the J segment 6 bases; nucleotides outside the gene matches: 10. The CDR3 sequence: CASSQMMTGGGQPQHF. CDR3 bases: TGTGCCAGCTCACAAATGATGACAGGGGGTGGTCAGCCCCAGCATTTT.

This clonotype has more than one count but fewer than ten. The rearrangement joins TRBV5-1 to TRBJ1-2; D unclear. Trimming cost V 0 bases and J 4 bases, with 10 bases left between them. The CDR3 extends over 14 amino acids. In germline, CDR1 is SGHRS, CDR2 YFSETQ. The CDR3: CASSLEQTIYGYTF. CDR3 DNA sequence: TGCGCCAGCAGCTTGGAACAGACTATCTATGGCTACACCTTC.

This chain joins TRBV7-9 and TRBJ1-2; TRBD1 agrees at 11 bases. After removal of 5 bases from V and 13 bases from J, the junction contained 21 bases not matched to a gene. Per the germline V gene, CDR1 is SEHNR and CDR2 is FQNEAQ (reference sequence). There are 17 residues in the CDR3. CDR3 coding DNA: TGTGCCAGCAGCCCTGGTTACTATGCGGGGACAGGGGGAGAGTGCACCTTC. It translates to CASSPGYYAGTGGECTF.

The chain couples TRBV7-9 to TRBJ2-5; TRBD2 is a possible D gene (6 bases). The closer fit of TRBJ2-1 to the DNA end suggests the J call may be wrong. Germline V gene lookup returns CDR1 SEHNR and CDR2 FQNEAQ (reference sequence). This CDR3 is 12 amino acids long. This chain's CDR3 is CASSGDWFEQFF. The CDR3 DNA follows: TGTGCCAGCAGCGGGGACTGGTTTGAGCAGTTCTTC.

The chain is built from TRBV29-1 and TRBJ2-7; D gene ambiguous. Trimming stripped 5 bases from V and 2 bases from J, with 10 bases between. The CDR3 covers 12 residues. Germline CDR1 is SQVTM and CDR2 is ANQGSEA. This chain's CDR3 is CSVRRSPYEQYF. The CDR3 DNA sequence: TGCAGCGTTAGAAGGTCTCCCTACGAGCAGTACTTC.

The sample holds one count of this clonotype. In DNA, the CDR3 is TGCAGTGCTAGAAAGGACAGCGTAGGGCAGCCCCAGCATTTT. Amino acid sequence: CSARKDSVGQPQHF. V usage is TRBV20-1 and J usage is TRBJ1-5, with TRBD1 as a possible D gene (6 bases). The V gene lost 2 bases and the J gene lost 7 bases, with 15 bases spanning the gap. CDR1 is DFQATT, CDR2 SNEGSKA, per germline (reference sequence). The length of the CDR3 is 14 residues.

The J gene is TRBJ2-7, the V gene TRBV10-3; 9 bases map to TRBD2. Per germline, CDR1 ENHRY and CDR2 SYGVKD. The CDR3 contains 16 residues. Trimming took 3 bases from V and 7 from J; bases not matched to a gene: 13. The CDR3 nucleotides are TGTGCCATCAGTGAAGAGACTAGCGGCAGCGGGAAGGAGCAGTACTTC. Translation: CAISEETSGSGKEQYF.

There are a few counts of this clonotype. This chain uses TRBV11-2 with TRBJ1-3; 7 nucleotides line up with TRBD1. Germline V CDR1 and CDR2: SGHAT, FQNNGV. This CDR3 is built from 16 residues. V was clipped by 7 bases and J by 2 bases; unmatched bases: 11. Here the CDR3 DNA reads TGTGCCAGCATCTCCCTACGCGGACAGGCTGGAAACACCATATATTTT. Translated, it gives CASISLRGQAGNTIYF. Full variable domain (missing parts from reference TRBV11-2 and TRBJ1-3): EAGVAQSPRYKIIEKRQSVAFWCNPISGHATLYWYQQILGQGPKLLIQFQNNGVVDDSQLPKDRFSAERLKGVDSTLKIQPAKLEDSAVYLCASISLRGQAGNTIYFGEGSWLTVV.

This clonotype has only a few counts. J is TRBJ2-2 and V is TRBV7-9; perhaps TRBD2 as D (5 bases). The CDR3 extends over 15 amino acids. Germline V gives CDR1 SEHNR, CDR2 FQNEAQ (reference sequence). V was shortened by 8 bases and J by 4 bases, with 17 bases between the two germline ends. The CDR3 nucleotides are TGTGCCAGCCCCGGGGAGCAGAAAGCCACCGGGGAGCTGTTTTTT. Residues: CASPGEQKATGELFF.

This clonotype has just a few counts. The genes are TRBV10-2 and TRBJ2-7; perhaps TRBD2 as D (5 bases). Trimming left V 6 bases short and J 2 bases short, with 11 bases between. The germline V gene has CDR1 WSHSY and CDR2 SAAADI. This CDR3 has 13 amino acids. The CDR3 loop is CASSPGMTYEQYF. CDR3 in DNA: TGCGCCAGCAGCCCGGGAATGACCTACGAGCAGTACTTC.

The table lists this clonotype with a count of one. This chain connects TRBV11-2 to TRBJ2-7; D is unclear. Germline-derived CDR1 and CDR2 are SGHAT and FQNNGV. V shed 4 bases and J shed 7 bases, with 11 bases lying between them. The CDR3 contains 12 residues. The CDR3 nucleotides read TGTGCCAGCAGCTACTACCGGTTGGAGCAGTACTTC. Translated: CASSYYRLEQYF.

The J gene is TRBJ2-5, the V gene TRBV6-1; 8 nucleotides align to TRBD2. The J call may be wrong; the DNA end is better matched by TRBJ2-7. CDR1 and CDR2 from the germline V gene are MNHNS and SASEGT. This CDR3 spans 16 amino acids. CDR3 sequence (DNA): TGTGCCAGCAGTCGATCCGGGACTAGTGACACCTACGAGCAGTACTTC. Its translation: CASSRSGTSDTYEQYF.

The chain carries TRBV20-1 and TRBJ2-1, with TRBD1 matching 7 bases. The V segment lost 5 bases and the J segment 3 bases; nucleotides outside the gene matches: 4. CDR3 length equals 13 residues. Germline CDR1 and CDR2: DFQATT and SNEGSKA (reference sequence). The CDR3 reads CSAWDSIYNEQFF. The CDR3, as DNA: TGCAGTGCTTGGGACAGTATCTACAATGAGCAGTTCTTC.

This clonotype was seen a few times. This chain uses TRBV25-1 with TRBJ2-5; 9 bases fit TRBD2. This CDR3 comprises 14 residues. Germline V gives CDR1 MGHDK, CDR2 SYGVNS. Unmatched junction bases numbered 6, after V lost 5 bases and J lost 5 bases. CDR3 sequence (DNA): TGTGCCAGCAGTAGGAGCGGGGGGTGGGAGACCCAGTACTTC. It translates to CASSRSGGWETQYF.

This chain links TRBV4-3 with TRBJ2-5; D gene unclear. Germline CDR1 is LGHNA and CDR2 is YSLEER. V was shortened by 0 bases and J by 4 bases, with 9 bases between the two germline ends. The CDR3 has 14 residues. The CDR3 region is CASSQDIVGETQYF. The CDR3 DNA reads TGCGCCAGCAGCCAAGATATAGTGGGAGAGACCCAGTACTTC.

In this sample, this clonotype turned up a few times. J is TRBJ2-1 and V is TRBV5-1; perhaps D is TRBD1 or TRBD2 (5 bases each). The CDR3 extends over 15 amino acids. Per the germline V gene, CDR1 is SGHRS and CDR2 is YFSETQ. The V gene lost 3 bases and the J gene lost 7 bases, with 17 bases spanning the gap. For the CDR3, the DNA is TGCGCCAGCAGCTACCGGGACCCCGAGGTGAATGAGCAGTTCTTC. Protein sequence: CASSYRDPEVNEQFF. Using reference TRBV5-1 and TRBJ2-1 for the parts outside the CDR3, the full variable domain is KAGVTQTPRYLIKTRGQQVTLSCSPISGHRSVSWYQQTPGQGLQFLFEYFSETQRNKGNFPGRFSGRQFSNSRSEMNVSTLELGDSALYLCASSYRDPEVNEQFFGPGTRLTVL.

This chain connects TRBV29-1 to TRBJ1-6; TRBD1 matches 7 bases. CDR1 and CDR2 (germline): SQVTM, ANQGSEA. The CDR3 is 14 residues long. J lost 8 bases, V lost 6 bases, and 10 bases had no gene match. Here the CDR3 reads CSVLAGGLDSPLHF. Written as DNA, the CDR3 is TGCAGCGTGCTGGCAGGGGGGTTGGATTCACCCCTCCACTTT.

This clonotype was detected only a few times. V and J are TRBV29-1 and TRBJ2-1; D not certain. Germline V gene lookup returns CDR1 SQVTM and CDR2 ANQGSEA. The CDR3 is made up of 12 amino acids. Between the trimmed V and J ends, which lost 4 bases and 5 bases, there was a span of 9 bases. This CDR3 is CSVGHTNNEQFF. In DNA form, the CDR3 reads TGCAGCGTTGGCCACACAAACAATGAGCAGTTCTTC.

In its sample, this clonotype was seen once. This CDR3 is CASSPEIGEEEKLFF. The CDR3 nucleotides read TGTGCCAGCAGCCCCGAGATAGGGGAGGAGGAAAAACTGTTTTTT. The chain is built from TRBV7-8 and TRBJ1-4, with a weak D call TRBD1 (5 bases). The V gene lost 5 bases and the J gene lost 8 bases, with 18 bases spanning the gap. Germline V gives CDR1 SGHVS, CDR2 FQNEAQ. The CDR3 is made up of 15 amino acids.

This clonotype has just a few counts. V and J are TRBV3-1 and TRBJ1-4; no clear D gene. V was clipped by 1 base and J by 7 bases, with 16 bases between them. The CDR3 is 16 residues long. Germline V gene sequence: CDR1 LGHDT, CDR2 YNNKEL (reference sequence). The CDR3 loop reads CASSQVYWGVGEKLFF. Here the CDR3 DNA reads TGTGCCAGCAGCCAAGTATATTGGGGAGTGGGTGAAAAACTGTTTTTT.

The V and J genes are TRBV5-1 and TRBJ1-2; D is possibly TRBD1 (5 bases). V was pared by 0 bases and J by 6 bases, with 12 bases between. The length of the CDR3 is 14 residues. CDR1 is SGHRS and CDR2 is YFSETQ in the germline V gene. The CDR3 is CASSLGLGPDGYTF. As DNA, the CDR3 is TGCGCCAGCAGCTTGGGTTTGGGGCCGGATGGCTACACCTTC.

The rearrangement joins TRBV24-1 to TRBJ2-7; the D gene is possibly TRBD2 (6 bases). CDR3 length equals 13 residues. The ends were cut back, 3 bases at V and 4 bases at J, with 9 bases in the middle. CDR1 KGHDR and CDR2 SFDVKD come from the germline V gene. The CDR3 region is CATSDATRYEQYF. The CDR3 DNA follows: TGTGCCACCAGTGATGCGACTAGGTACGAGCAGTACTTC.

This chain connects TRBV29-1 to TRBJ1-1, with 11 bases aligning to TRBD1. Germline-derived CDR1 and CDR2 are SQVTM and ANQGSEA. V gave up 5 bases and J gave up 5 bases; unmatched junction bases: 7. The CDR3 runs 14 residues. CDR3 amino acids: CSVTGTGGNTEAFF. The CDR3 DNA is TGCAGCGTTACCGGGACAGGGGGTAATACTGAAGCTTTCTTT.

This clonotype was seen a handful of times. The V call is TRBV12-5, the J call TRBJ1-1; D gene unclear. Germline V CDR1 and CDR2: LGHNT, FRNRAP. The CDR3 totals 14 residues. V dropped 2 bases and J dropped 1 base, with 8 bases sitting between them. The CDR3: CASGLPYGNTEAFF. CDR3 coding DNA: TGTGCTAGTGGTTTGCCGTATGGGAACACTGAAGCTTTCTTT.